The rows below give T cell receptor beta chains drawn from one sample of a study of T cell responses to AZD1222 COVID-19 vaccine. Sequenced by immunoSEQ multiplex PCR; TCRdb stores in-frame clones only, minus some. The data show about 96,000 clones, 80% to 90% seen once. The starting material was peripheral blood, obtained on day 0 of AZD1222 vaccination. The receptors originated from an adult in good health. The conserved cysteine and the conserved F or W are not part of the CDR3 here. The D gene is left open where the match is weak. Size values are once, few and many counts, or a class for expanded clones, and some rows have none.

v_call	j_call	clone_size	cdr3_length	d_call	cdr3_aa
TRBV25-1	TRBJ1-4	once	10	-	ASSLTGEKLF
TRBV5-8	TRBJ1-4	-	11	-	ASRIRGNEKLF
TRBV13	TRBJ2-7	-	12	-	ASSVRGQGDEQY
TRBV9	TRBJ1-5	-	15	TRBD1	ASSVKTGVISNQPQH
TRBV5-1	TRBJ1-6	-	13	TRBD1	ASSSGQDVNSPLH
TRBV19	TRBJ1-2	-	11	-	ASSIKQLYGYT
TRBV9	TRBJ2-2	-	11	-	ASSVIVTGELF
TRBV27	TRBJ2-5	-	14	-	ASSLVPPRQDETQY
TRBV29-1	TRBJ1-1	-	10	-	SVGDKNTEAF
TRBV5-6	TRBJ1-2	-	12	-	ASSLAGGTDGYT
TRBV11-1	TRBJ2-7	-	11	-	ASSGKVSYEQY
TRBV12-3/TRBV12-4	TRBJ1-1	-	9	-	ASSLLERAF
TRBV18	TRBJ2-7	-	12	-	ASSPVVNTYEQY
TRBV5-1	TRBJ1-2	-	11	-	ASSLVGWDGYT
TRBV19	TRBJ1-2	-	12	-	ASSIRDQGTGYT
TRBV7-9	TRBJ1-6	-	13	-	ASSSQSSYNSPLH
TRBV4-2	TRBJ1-2	-	11	-	ASSQEGFYGYT
TRBV4-1	TRBJ1-4	-	12	-	ASSQGQGGGKLF
TRBV19	TRBJ2-2	-	12	TRBD1	ASSDRGDTGELF
TRBV20-1	TRBJ2-7	-	9	-	SARGGYEQY
TRBV25-1	TRBJ2-2	-	13	-	ASSELALGTGELF
TRBV6-5	TRBJ2-3	-	12	-	ASSYMGAGDTQY
TRBV2	TRBJ2-3	-	17	TRBD2	ASSEDRLAGGRRTDTQY
TRBV6-1	-	once	11	-	ASSEVPSNEQF
TRBV5-1	TRBJ1-1	once	13	-	ASSLEGGAGTEAF
TRBV13	TRBJ1-2	-	12	-	ASSFEGTNYGYT
TRBV21-1	TRBJ2-6	-	14	-	ASSSDRSSGANVLT
TRBV21-1	TRBJ1-2	-	12	-	ASRPLEGARGYT
TRBV19	TRBJ1-1	-	12	TRBD1	ASRPGQQNTEAF
TRBV28	TRBJ1-1	-	13	-	ASSRDGAGYTEAF
TRBV25-1	TRBJ1-2	few	10	-	ASSAGDYGYT
TRBV13	TRBJ1-1	-	12	TRBD1	ASSLEAGGTEAF
TRBV24-1	TRBJ2-3	once	10	-	ATTDSTDTQY
TRBV20-1	TRBJ1-2	once	9	-	SASRQDRYT
TRBV30	TRBJ2-7	-	14	TRBD1	AWSRGLGEGNYEQY